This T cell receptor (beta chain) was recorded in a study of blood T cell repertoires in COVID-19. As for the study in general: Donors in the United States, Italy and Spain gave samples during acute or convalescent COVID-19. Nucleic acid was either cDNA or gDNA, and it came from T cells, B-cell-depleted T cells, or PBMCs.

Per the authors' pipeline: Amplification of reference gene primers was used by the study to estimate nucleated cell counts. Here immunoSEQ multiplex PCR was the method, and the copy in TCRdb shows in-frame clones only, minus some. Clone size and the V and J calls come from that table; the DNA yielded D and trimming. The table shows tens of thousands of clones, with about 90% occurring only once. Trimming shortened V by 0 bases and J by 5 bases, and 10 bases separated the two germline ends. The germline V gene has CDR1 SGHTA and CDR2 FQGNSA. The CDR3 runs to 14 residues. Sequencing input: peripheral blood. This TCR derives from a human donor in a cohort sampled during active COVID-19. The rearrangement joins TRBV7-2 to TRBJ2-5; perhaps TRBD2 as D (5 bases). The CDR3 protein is CASSLASRGETQYF. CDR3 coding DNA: TGTGCCAGCAGCTTAGCTTCCCGCGGGGAGACCCAGTACTTC.